This entry lists 25 T cell receptor beta chains sequenced from one sample in a study of blood T cell repertoires in COVID-19. Measured with immunoSEQ multiplex PCR; TCRdb has only the in-frame clones, and not every one. In the table there are under 250,000 clones, about 79% of which are singletons. The material sequenced was peripheral blood. The receptors were gathered from a man in his fifties or sixties with active or convalescent COVID-19.

This rearrangement joins TRBV7-2 to TRBJ2-1, with D perhaps TRBD2 (6 bases). Trimming left V 4 bases short and J 0 bases short, with 13 bases between. Germline assignment: CDR1 SGHTA and CDR2 FQGNSA. The CDR3 spans 16 residues. DNA of the CDR3: TGTGCCAGCAGCTCCAGACTAGGGCTCTCCTACAATGAGCAGTTCTTC. It is translated as CASSSRLGLSYNEQFF. The full variable domain, rest sourced from reference TRBV7-2 and TRBJ2-1, is GAGVSQSPSNKVTEKGKDVELRCDPISGHTALYWYRQSLGQGLEFLIYFQGNSAPDKSGLPSDRFSAERTGGSVSTLTIQRTQQEDSAVYLCASSSRLGLSYNEQFFGPGTRLTVL.

This sequence joins TRBV11-2 and TRBJ1-1, with 8 positions matching TRBD1. CDR1 and CDR2 (germline): SGHAT, FQNNGV. V was pared by 1 base and J by 1 base, with 5 bases of the junction left unmatched. This CDR3 is built from 16 residues. The CDR3, as DNA: TGTGCCAGCAGCTTAGGACAGGGGTACAGGAACACTGAAGCTTTCTTT. Translating it yields CASSLGQGYRNTEAFF.

CDR3 nucleotides: TGTGCCAGCAGCCCCGGGACAGGGTTCAATCAGCCCCAGCATTTT. Its translation: CASSPGTGFNQPQHF. The rearrangement uses TRBV7-2 and TRBJ1-5, with 9 nucleotides matching TRBD1. Germline-derived CDR1 and CDR2 are SGHTA and FQGNSA. CDR3 length: 15 residues. V lost 5 bases and J lost 3; bases outside the gene matches: 5.

In this sample, this clone turned up a few times. The V gene is TRBV27, the J gene TRBJ1-1; D is uncertain. The V end lost 5 bases, the J end lost 0 bases, and 13 bases lay between the germline ends. The CDR3 sequence is 15 residues long. CDR1 and CDR2 (germline): MNHEY, SMNVEV (reference sequence). CDR3 region: CASSTPGFMNTEAFF. The CDR3 coding sequence is TGTGCCAGCAGTACCCCAGGTTTCATGAACACTGAAGCTTTCTTT.

The chain joins TRBV28 to TRBJ1-5; tentative D call: TRBD1 (6 bases). The CDR3 is 15 amino acids. Between the trimmed V and J ends, which lost 5 bases and 9 bases, there was a span of 20 bases. From germline, CDR1 is MDHEN and CDR2 SYDVKM. CDR3 sequence (DNA): TGTGCCAGCAGTCTACGGTCAGGGGCCCCTGGGCCCCAGCATTTT. Protein: CASSLRSGAPGPQHF. Looking up the rest from reference TRBV28 and TRBJ1-5 gives the full variable domain: DVKVTQSSRYLVKRTGEKVFLECVQDMDHENMFWYRQDPGLGLRLIYFSYDVKMKEKGDIPEGYSVSREKKERFSLILESASTNQTSMYLCASSLRSGAPGPQHFGDGTRLSIL.

The DNA for the CDR3 is TGCAGCGTTGAGGTCGAGAGGTACGAGCAGTACTTC. Translating gives CSVEVERYEQYF. The J gene is TRBJ2-7, the V gene TRBV29-1; D gene uncertain. The germline CDR1 and CDR2 sequences are SQVTM and ANQGSEA. V was shortened by 3 bases and J by 4 bases, with 10 bases between the two germline ends. The CDR3 sequence is 12 residues long.

The chain combines TRBV19 with TRBJ1-6; D is undetermined. Per germline, CDR1 LNHDA and CDR2 SQIVND (reference sequence). The V and J ends lost 6 bases and 4 bases respectively, with 7 bases between them. The CDR3 is made up of 13 amino acids. CDR3 DNA: TGTGCCAGTAGGGAGAATTATAATTCACCCCTCCACTTT. It yields the protein CASRENYNSPLHF.

The chain couples TRBV20-1 to TRBJ2-4, with 9 bases fitting TRBD2. J gave up 7 bases and V 3 bases, and 10 bases lay outside the gene matches. Germline V CDR1 and CDR2: DFQATT, SNEGSKA (reference sequence). The CDR3 is made up of 15 amino acids. CDR3 sequence (DNA): TGCAGTGCTAGTGAGGCGGGAGGGCCTTGGAACATTCAGTACTTC. Amino acid sequence: CSASEAGGPWNIQYF.

The chain couples TRBV14 to TRBJ2-3, with 9 bases aligning to TRBD2. CDR3 length equals 16 residues. Germline V gene lookup returns CDR1 SGHDN and CDR2 FVKESK. With V trimmed by 4 bases and J by 4 bases, 9 bases remained unmatched. The CDR3 sequence is CASSPIVSGSADTQYF. DNA for the CDR3: TGTGCCAGCAGCCCCATAGTTAGCGGGAGTGCAGATACGCAGTATTTT.

This clone was recorded a few times. The chain has TRBV7-2 and TRBJ1-1; D possibly corresponds to TRBD1 (5 bases). The CDR3 extends over 13 amino acids. Germline loops: CDR1 SGHTA, CDR2 FQGNSA. V shed 4 bases and J shed 1 base, with 7 bases lying between them. The CDR3 bases are TGTGCCAGCAGCTCCGACAGGAACACTGAAGCTTTCTTT. Translated: CASSSDRNTEAFF.

The rearrangement uses TRBV6-5 and TRBJ2-1; unclear D gene. Germline CDR1 is MNHEY and CDR2 is SVGAGI. The CDR3 totals 13 residues. Trimming took 7 bases from V and 0 from J, leaving 7 bases between them. CDR3 in amino acids: CASKLSSYNEQFF. The CDR3 nucleotides read TGTGCCAGCAAGCTAAGCTCCTACAATGAGCAGTTCTTC.

This clone was detected only a few times. The chain joins TRBV29-1 to TRBJ2-2; D not resolved. Germline CDR1 and CDR2: SQVTM and ANQGSEA. The CDR3 runs 12 residues. The DNA for the CDR3 is TGCAGTGTAGCCGGTAACACCGGGGAGCTGTTTTTT. Encoded protein: CSVAGNTGELFF.

The chain recombines TRBV21-1 with TRBJ2-7; the table names TRBD2, a call not compared with the DNA. TRBV21-1 is a known pseudogene. This CDR3 has 16 amino acids. This CDR3 is CASKTCGRPTSYEQYF. The CDR3 bases are TGTGCCAGCAAGACCTGCGGGAGGCCTACCTCCTACGAGCAGTACTTC.

CDR3 nucleotide sequence: TGTGCCAGCAGCTTGGGGAAGGACAGGTCCACAGATACGCAGTATTTT. This encodes CASSLGKDRSTDTQYF. This chain joins TRBV5-4 and TRBJ2-3; 7 nucleotides match TRBD1. This CDR3 has 16 residues. From germline, CDR1 is SGHNT and CDR2 YYREEE (reference sequence). Unmatched junction bases numbered 6, after V lost 0 bases and J lost 2 bases.

This clone was recorded once. The chain is built from TRBV25-1 and TRBJ1-2; TRBD1 agrees at 7 bases. The germline gives CDR1 MGHDK, CDR2 SYGVNS. This CDR3 is 13 amino acids long. V was clipped by 4 bases and J by 7 bases; unmatched bases: 6. CDR3 in amino acids: CASSGTGQSGYTF. For the CDR3, the DNA is TGTGCCAGCAGTGGCACGGGACAGAGTGGCTACACCTTC.

This sequence joins TRBV28 and TRBJ2-1; 11 bases are a match to TRBD2. The junction had 5 bases not matched to a gene; V was cut back by 3 bases and J by 4 bases. CDR1 MDHEN and CDR2 SYDVKM come from the germline V gene. This CDR3 contains 16 residues. The CDR3 sequence: CASSLGLAARYNEQFF. In DNA, the CDR3 is TGTGCCAGCAGTTTGGGACTAGCGGCCCGATACAATGAGCAGTTCTTC.

The rearrangement uses TRBV10-3 and TRBJ2-1; tentatively, D is TRBD2 (5 bases). This CDR3 is built from 15 residues. CDR1 and CDR2 (germline): ENHRY, SYGVKD. V was shortened by 3 bases and J by 5 bases, with 14 bases between the two germline ends. The CDR3 spells CAISDPRLYDNEQFF. CDR3 nucleotide sequence: TGTGCCATCAGTGACCCGAGACTATACGACAATGAGCAGTTCTTC.

This sequence joins TRBV5-7 and TRBJ1-4; no clear D gene. TRBV5-7 is known as an ORF, though its function is uncertain. The CDR3 runs 10 residues. V shed 2 bases and J shed 10 bases, with 3 bases lying between them. CDR3 nucleotide sequence: TGTGCCAGCAGCTTTCGAAAACTGTTTTTT. Translation: CASSFRKLFF.

The chain has TRBV5-1 and TRBJ1-6; 9 bases are shared with TRBD1. Germline V gene sequence: CDR1 SGHRS, CDR2 YFSETQ. The CDR3 extends over 15 amino acids. J was trimmed by 7 bases and V by 0 bases; bases with no gene match: 2. The CDR3 sequence is CASSLAGQGNSPLHF. CDR3 in DNA: TGCGCCAGCAGCTTGGCGGGACAGGGAAATTCACCCCTCCACTTT. The whole variable domain, filled in from reference TRBV5-1 and TRBJ1-6, reads KAGVTQTPRYLIKTRGQQVTLSCSPISGHRSVSWYQQTPGQGLQFLFEYFSETQRNKGNFPGRFSGRQFSNSRSEMNVSTLELGDSALYLCASSLAGQGNSPLHFGNGTRLTVT.

V and J are TRBV5-1 and TRBJ1-1; TRBD1 agrees at 9 bases. After removal of 3 bases from V and 5 bases from J, the junction contained 5 bases not matched to a gene. The CDR3 length is 14 residues. The germline gives CDR1 SGHRS, CDR2 YFSETQ. CDR3 in amino acids: CASSWTGVETEAFF. The CDR3 nucleotides read TGCGCCAGCAGCTGGACAGGGGTAGAGACTGAAGCTTTCTTT. Combining the CDR3 with reference TRBV5-1 and TRBJ1-1 gives the whole variable domain KAGVTQTPRYLIKTRGQQVTLSCSPISGHRSVSWYQQTPGQGLQFLFEYFSETQRNKGNFPGRFSGRQFSNSRSEMNVSTLELGDSALYLCASSWTGVETEAFFGQGTRLTVV.

V is TRBV7-9 and J is TRBJ1-1, with TRBD1 as a possible D gene (6 bases). This CDR3 comprises 15 residues. V lost 7 bases and J 1 base, leaving 16 bases between the germline ends. Germline V lookup: CDR1 SEHNR, CDR2 FQNEAQ (reference sequence). The CDR3 nucleotides read TGTGCCAGCACCCCTAGGGGGAAAGGGAACACTGAAGCTTTCTTT. Residues: CASTPRGKGNTEAFF.

This chain links TRBV6-2 or TRBV6-3 with TRBJ2-1; TRBD1 agrees at 11 bases. Germline loops: CDR1 MNHEY, CDR2 SVGEGT. Losses at the gene ends were 4 bases for V and 7 bases for J; bases not matched to a gene: 3. This CDR3 is built from 14 residues. CDR3 in amino acids: CASSWTGGWNEQFF. The DNA for the CDR3 is TGTGCCAGCAGTTGGACAGGGGGCTGGAATGAGCAGTTCTTC.

V usage is TRBV4-2 and J usage is TRBJ2-6; D is ambiguous. The germline gives CDR1 LGHNA, CDR2 YNFKEQ. The CDR3 is made up of 17 amino acids. The V and J ends lost 0 bases and 3 bases respectively, with 12 bases between them. In DNA form, the CDR3 reads TGTGCCAGCAGCCAAGAGGGTACGAGGTATGGGGCCAACGTCCTGACTTTC. Translation: CASSQEGTRYGANVLTF.

A word on this clone: Other DNA sequences in this sample translate to the same CDR3. The chain has TRBV6-1 and TRBJ1-1, with D hard to call. CDR1 MNHNS and CDR2 SASEGT come from the germline V gene. The V and J ends lost 2 bases and 0 bases respectively, with 7 bases between them. There are 14 residues in the CDR3. CDR3 in DNA: TGTGCCAGCAGTGAACCGGGGATGAACACTGAAGCTTTCTTT. Translated: CASSEPGMNTEAFF.

The genes are TRBV28 and TRBJ2-6; D is uncertain. The CDR3 contains 16 residues. Germline assignment: CDR1 MDHEN and CDR2 SYDVKM. V lost 6 bases and J 0 bases, leaving 12 bases between the germline ends. CDR3 nucleotide sequence: TGTGCCAGCAGCTCCTACTCGAGCTCTGGGGCCAACGTCCTGACTTTC. It translates to CASSSYSSSGANVLTF.